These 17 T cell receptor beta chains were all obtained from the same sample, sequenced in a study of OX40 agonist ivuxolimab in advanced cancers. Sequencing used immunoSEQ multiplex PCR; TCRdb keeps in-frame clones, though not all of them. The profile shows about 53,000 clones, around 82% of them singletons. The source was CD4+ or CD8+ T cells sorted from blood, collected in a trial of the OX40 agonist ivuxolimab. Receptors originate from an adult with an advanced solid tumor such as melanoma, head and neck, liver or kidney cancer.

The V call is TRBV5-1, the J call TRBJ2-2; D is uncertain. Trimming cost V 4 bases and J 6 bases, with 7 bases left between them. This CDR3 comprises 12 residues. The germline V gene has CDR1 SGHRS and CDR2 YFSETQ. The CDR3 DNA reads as TGCGCCAGCAGCCCTGTCCCCGGGGAGCTGTTTTTT. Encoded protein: CASSPVPGELFF.

The CDR3: CASSGVAANTGELFF. CDR3 nucleotides: TGTGCCAGCAGTGGTGTGGCTGCGAACACCGGGGAGCTGTTTTTT. The chain combines TRBV6-5 with TRBJ2-2; no definite D call. The CDR3 totals 15 residues. V was clipped by 5 bases and J by 0 bases, with 10 bases between them. In germline, CDR1 is MNHEY, CDR2 SVGAGI.

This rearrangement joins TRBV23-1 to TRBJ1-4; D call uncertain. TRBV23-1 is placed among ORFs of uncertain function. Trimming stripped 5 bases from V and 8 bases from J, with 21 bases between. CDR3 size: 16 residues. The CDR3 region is CASSSAARGFWEKLFF. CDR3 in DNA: TGCGCCAGCAGTTCAGCCGCCCGGGGATTTTGGGAAAAACTGTTTTTT.

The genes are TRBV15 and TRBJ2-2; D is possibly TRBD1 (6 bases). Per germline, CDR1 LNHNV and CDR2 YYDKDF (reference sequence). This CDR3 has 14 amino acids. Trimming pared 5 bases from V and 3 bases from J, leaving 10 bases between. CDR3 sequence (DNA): TGTGCCACCAGCTCGGACAGCTACACCGGGGAGCTGTTTTTT. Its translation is CATSSDSYTGELFF.

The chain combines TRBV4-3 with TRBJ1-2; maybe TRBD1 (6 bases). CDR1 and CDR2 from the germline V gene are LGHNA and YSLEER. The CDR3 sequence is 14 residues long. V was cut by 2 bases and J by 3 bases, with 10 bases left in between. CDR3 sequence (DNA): TGCGCCAGCAGCCAAAAGGGGGGGCACTATGGCTACACCTTC. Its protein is CASSQKGGHYGYTF.

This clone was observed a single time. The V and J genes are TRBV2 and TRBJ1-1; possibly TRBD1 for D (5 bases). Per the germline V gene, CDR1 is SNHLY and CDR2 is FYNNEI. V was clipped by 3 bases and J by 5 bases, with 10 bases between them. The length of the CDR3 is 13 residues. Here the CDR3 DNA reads TGTGCCAGCAGTGACAGGGCGGGAACTGAAGCTTTCTTT. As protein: CASSDRAGTEAFF.

CDR3 amino acids: CASSQDRASTDTQYF. The CDR3 bases are TGCGCCAGCAGCCAAGACAGGGCTAGCACAGATACGCAGTATTTT. V and J are TRBV4-3 and TRBJ2-3, with TRBD1 as a possible D gene (5 bases). Trimming removed 0 bases from V and 0 bases from J, with 7 bases in between. Germline V CDR1 and CDR2: LGHNA, YSLEER. This CDR3 region has 15 residues.

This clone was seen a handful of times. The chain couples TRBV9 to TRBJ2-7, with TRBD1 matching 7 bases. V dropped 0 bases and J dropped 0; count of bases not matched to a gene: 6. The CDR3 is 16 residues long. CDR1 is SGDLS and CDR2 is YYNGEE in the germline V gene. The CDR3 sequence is CASSVGLGDSSYEQYF. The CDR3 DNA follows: TGTGCCAGCAGCGTAGGTTTGGGGGACAGCTCCTACGAGCAGTACTTC.

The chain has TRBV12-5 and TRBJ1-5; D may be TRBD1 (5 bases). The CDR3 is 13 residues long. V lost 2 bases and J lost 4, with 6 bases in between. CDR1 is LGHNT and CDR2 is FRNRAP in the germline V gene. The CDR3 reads CASGLKGNQPQHF. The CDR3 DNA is TGTGCTAGTGGTTTGAAGGGGAATCAGCCCCAGCATTTT.

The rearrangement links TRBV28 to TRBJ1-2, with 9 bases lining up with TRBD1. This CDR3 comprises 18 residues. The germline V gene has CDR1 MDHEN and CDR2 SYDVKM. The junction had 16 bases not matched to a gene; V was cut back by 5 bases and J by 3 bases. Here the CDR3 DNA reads TGTGCCAGCAGTCCCCCTCCCCGGGACAGGGTTGGTGACTATGGCTACACCTTC. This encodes CASSPPPRDRVGDYGYTF.

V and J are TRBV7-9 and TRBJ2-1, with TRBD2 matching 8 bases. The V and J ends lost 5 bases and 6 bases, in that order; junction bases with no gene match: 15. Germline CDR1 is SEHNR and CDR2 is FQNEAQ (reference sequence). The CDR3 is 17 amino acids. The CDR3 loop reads CASSPRSGAGVGNEQFF. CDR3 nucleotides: TGTGCCAGCAGCCCTCGAAGTGGAGCGGGAGTTGGCAATGAGCAGTTCTTC.

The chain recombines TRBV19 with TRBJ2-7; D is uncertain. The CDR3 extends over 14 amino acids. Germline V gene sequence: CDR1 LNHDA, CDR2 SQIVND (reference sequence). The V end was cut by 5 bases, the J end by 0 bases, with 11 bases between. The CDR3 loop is CASSPSAPSYEQYF. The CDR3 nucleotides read TGTGCCAGTAGTCCCTCCGCCCCCTCCTACGAGCAGTACTTC.

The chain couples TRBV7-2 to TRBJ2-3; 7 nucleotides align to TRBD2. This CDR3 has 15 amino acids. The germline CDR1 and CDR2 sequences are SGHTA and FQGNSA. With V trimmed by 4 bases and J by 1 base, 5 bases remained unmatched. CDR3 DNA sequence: TGTGCCAGCAGCTCCGGGACTATAGGCACAGATACGCAGTATTTT. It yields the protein CASSSGTIGTDTQYF.

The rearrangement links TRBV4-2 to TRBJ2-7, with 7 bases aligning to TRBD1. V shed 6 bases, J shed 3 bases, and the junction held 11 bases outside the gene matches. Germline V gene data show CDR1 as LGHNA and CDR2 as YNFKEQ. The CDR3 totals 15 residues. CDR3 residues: CASRNSRGPLYEQYF. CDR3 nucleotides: TGTGCCAGCAGAAATTCGAGGGGGCCCCTCTACGAGCAGTACTTC.

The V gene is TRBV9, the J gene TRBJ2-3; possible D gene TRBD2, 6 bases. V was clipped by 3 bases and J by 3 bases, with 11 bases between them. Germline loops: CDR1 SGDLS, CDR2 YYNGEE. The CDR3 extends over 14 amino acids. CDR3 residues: CASSDAGITDTQYF. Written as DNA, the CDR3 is TGTGCCAGCAGCGATGCGGGGATAACAGATACGCAGTATTTT.

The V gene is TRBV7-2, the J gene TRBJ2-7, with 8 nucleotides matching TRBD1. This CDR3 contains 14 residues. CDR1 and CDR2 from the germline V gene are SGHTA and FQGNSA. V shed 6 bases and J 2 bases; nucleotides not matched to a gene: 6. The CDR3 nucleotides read TGTGCCAGCAGTATCGGACAGGGTCCCTACGAGCAGTACTTC. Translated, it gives CASSIGQGPYEQYF.

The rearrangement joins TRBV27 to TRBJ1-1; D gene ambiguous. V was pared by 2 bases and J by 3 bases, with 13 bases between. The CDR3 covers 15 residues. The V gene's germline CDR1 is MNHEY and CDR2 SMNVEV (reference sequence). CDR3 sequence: CASSLRRAWDTEAFF. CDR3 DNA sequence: TGTGCCAGCAGTTTAAGGCGAGCTTGGGACACTGAAGCTTTCTTT.